Shown below are 5 T cell receptor beta chains from a single sample sequenced in a study of HIV-infected patients and healthy controls. The repertoire came from unfractionated whole blood and reflected all unsorted peripheral T cells. 400 to 550 ng RNA was reverse transcribed with alpha and beta constant-region primers. Separate chain-specific third strand synthesis with multiplexing indices produced the alpha and beta libraries. TCRdb reanalysed the 5' RACE reads using MiXCR and keeps one entry per CDR3 protein. The repertoire holds about 11,000 distinct CDR3 sequences, less than 6.5% seen once, with roughly 3.8% in the top ten. Input material: blood. The receptor set was obtained from an adult in good health.

As for this clonotype: A much bigger clone sits one base away, suggesting this may be a read error. The chain couples TRBV5-1 to TRBJ1-5; 7 bases map to TRBD1. Looked up from germline, CDR1 is SGHRS and CDR2 is YFSETQ. The CDR3 runs 14 residues. The CDR3 region has the DNA TGCGCCAGCAGCCGGGGACAGCCCAATCAGCCCCAGCGTTTT. Encoded protein: CASSRGQPNQPQRF.

This clonotype was seen repeatedly, ten times or more. The gene calls are TRBV11-2 and TRBJ2-7; D possibly corresponds to TRBD1 (6 bases). The V end was cut by 0 bases, the J end by 4 bases, with 13 bases between. From germline, CDR1 is SGHAT and CDR2 FQNNGV. This CDR3 contains 15 residues. The CDR3 is CASSLDPGQTYEQYF. The CDR3 bases are TGTGCCAGCAGCTTAGATCCCGGACAGACTTACGAGCAGTACTTC. Combining the CDR3 with reference TRBV11-2 and TRBJ2-7 gives the whole variable domain EAGVAQSPRYKIIEKRQSVAFWCNPISGHATLYWYQQILGQGPKLLIQFQNNGVVDDSQLPKDRFSAERLKGVDSTLKIQPAKLEDSAVYLCASSLDPGQTYEQYFGPGTRLTVT.

This clonotype was recorded at least ten times. This rearrangement joins TRBV5-1 to TRBJ1-1; D remains ambiguous. The CDR3 totals 13 residues. The ends were cut back, 0 bases at V and 0 bases at J, with 3 bases in the middle. Germline V lookup: CDR1 SGHRS, CDR2 YFSETQ. The CDR3 DNA reads as TGCGCCAGCAGCTTGGATGTGAACACTGAAGCTTTCTTT. Translated: CASSLDVNTEAFF.

Relative to its sample, this clonotype is medium-sized (0.01 to 0.1%). This sequence joins TRBV12-3 or TRBV12-4 and TRBJ2-7, with D hard to call. Deletions cut 3 bases from V and 6 bases from J, with 9 bases between. There are 12 residues in the CDR3. CDR3 region: CASSFQAFEQYF. DNA for the CDR3: TGTGCCAGCAGTTTTCAGGCCTTCGAGCAGTACTTC.

This clonotype was detected ten times or more. The V gene is TRBV7-2, the J gene TRBJ2-4; TRBD2 is a possible D gene (7 bases). The length of the CDR3 is 13 residues. The germline CDR1 and CDR2 sequences are SGHTA and FQGNSA. V shed 5 bases and J shed 8 bases, with 13 bases lying between them. The CDR3 DNA sequence: TGTGCCAGCAGCGTGGCGGGGGCCGACATTCAGTACTTC. As protein: CASSVAGADIQYF.